The entry below gives a single T cell receptor beta chain sequence along with its context. Vbeta (60) and Jbeta (13) primers were used in the PCR. Libraries were prepared by immunoSEQ multiplex PCR; TCRdb keeps only in-frame clonotypes and omits some of them. The data contain roughly 180,000 clones, approximately 84% of them singletons. The data stem from a study of cytomegalovirus exposure and HLA in healthy donors. Unmatched junction bases numbered 2, after V lost 0 bases and J lost 7 bases. The germline V gene encodes CDR1 SGHVS and CDR2 FNYEAQ. The CDR3 contains 13 residues. This chain joins TRBV7-6 and TRBJ2-5, with TRBD2 matching 7 bases. The origin of this receptor is a female donor in good health and CMV-seronegative. Input material: PBMCs. In nucleotides, the CDR3 is TGTGCCAGCAGCTTAGCTATAGCGGGGACCCAGTACTTC. Translated: CASSLAIAGTQYF.